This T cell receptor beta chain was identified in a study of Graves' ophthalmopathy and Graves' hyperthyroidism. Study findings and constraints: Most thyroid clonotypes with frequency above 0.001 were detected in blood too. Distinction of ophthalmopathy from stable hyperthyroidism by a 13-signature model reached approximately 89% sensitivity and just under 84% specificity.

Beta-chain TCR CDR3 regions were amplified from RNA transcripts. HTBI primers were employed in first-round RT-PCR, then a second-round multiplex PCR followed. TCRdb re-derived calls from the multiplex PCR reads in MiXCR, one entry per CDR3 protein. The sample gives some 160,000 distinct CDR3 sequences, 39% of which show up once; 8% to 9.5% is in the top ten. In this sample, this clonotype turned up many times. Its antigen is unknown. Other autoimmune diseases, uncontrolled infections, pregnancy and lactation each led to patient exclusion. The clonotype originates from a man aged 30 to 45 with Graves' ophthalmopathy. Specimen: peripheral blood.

The CDR3 loop reads CASSLGTVDYGYTF. The CDR3 region has the DNA TGTGCCAGCAGTTTAGGGACAGTAGACTATGGCTACACCTTC. V is TRBV12-3 or TRBV12-4 and J is TRBJ1-2; maybe TRBD1 (6 bases). Trimming left V 1 base short and J 3 bases short, with 9 bases between. CDR3 length: 14 residues.